The 10 T cell receptor beta chains presented below share a single source sample, sequenced in a study of identical twins (dated by TCRdb to about 2016). Libraries were built with 5' RACE. The reads were generated on an Illumina HiSeq 2000. The raw public data were reprocessed by TCRdb itself: fastp quality trimming at Q25, MiXCR clonotype calling, in-frame beta chains only. Identical CDR3 protein sequences are pooled into one entry, listed with their most common genes and DNA. The table for this sample lists about 430,000 distinct CDR3 sequences; approximately 18% of them were counted only once. About 12% of the sample belongs to the ten largest clones. The sequenced sample was naive T cells sorted from blood. The cell subset or site label, read with the paper, signifies: cells isolated with a human naive T-cell isolation kit. Receptor source: a man aged 50-59 years in good health.

The V call is TRBV6-5, the J call TRBJ2-1, with D maybe TRBD2 (5 bases). This CDR3 has 14 amino acids. The germline CDR1 and CDR2 sequences are MNHEY and SVGAGI. The V and J ends lost 2 bases and 2 bases respectively, with 7 bases between them. The CDR3 sequence is CASSYAAAYNEQFF. For the CDR3, the DNA is TGTGCCAGCAGTTACGCAGCGGCCTACAATGAGCAGTTCTTC.

The CDR3 loop reads CASWDWLSGELFF. CDR3 DNA: TGTGCCAGCTGGGATTGGTTATCCGGGGAGCTGTTTTTT. This chain connects TRBV27 to TRBJ2-2, with D unresolved. CDR1 and CDR2 from the germline V gene are MNHEY and SMNVEV (reference sequence). The CDR3 consists of 13 residues. Trimming cost V 8 bases and J 6 bases, with 13 bases left between them.

The chain combines TRBV30 with TRBJ2-3, with 10 nucleotides matching TRBD2. The CDR3 is 12 amino acids. Germline CDR1 and CDR2: GTSNPN and SVGIG (reference sequence). After removal of 3 bases from V and 8 bases from J, the junction contained 2 bases not matched to a gene. The CDR3 DNA follows: TGTGCCTGGAGACTAGCGGGGACTACGCAGTATTTT. It codes for CAWRLAGTTQYF.

This clonotype was found many times. This CDR3 reads CASSSARLTEGEQYF. The CDR3 DNA reads as TGTGCCAGCAGTTCTGCCCGCCTCACGGAGGGCGAGCAGTACTTC. V gene TRBV28 combines with J gene TRBJ2-7; possible D gene TRBD2, 6 bases. V was pared by 4 bases and J by 6 bases, with 19 bases between. The V gene's germline CDR1 is MDHEN and CDR2 SYDVKM. The CDR3 extends over 15 amino acids.

Only a few counts were recorded for this clonotype. The gene calls are TRBV18 and TRBJ2-1; the D call may be TRBD1 or TRBD2 (5 bases each). The CDR3 runs to 15 residues. V shed 0 bases and J shed 2 bases, with 8 bases lying between them. Germline V gives CDR1 KGHSH, CDR2 LQKENI. The CDR3 sequence: CASSPPGAPYNEQFF. The CDR3, as DNA: TGTGCCAGCTCACCACCCGGGGCTCCCTACAATGAGCAGTTCTTC.

The chain links TRBV12-3 or TRBV12-4 to TRBJ1-2; D may be TRBD1 (5 bases). The length of the CDR3 is 15 residues. V lost 4 bases and J 4 bases, leaving 16 bases between the germline ends. The CDR3: CASSSPLGVGYGYTF. In nucleotides, the CDR3 is TGTGCCAGCAGTTCCCCCTTGGGGGTCGGCTATGGCTACACCTTC.

This clonotype was recorded a few times. The V call is TRBV29-1, the J call TRBJ2-5; weak D call: TRBD1 (6 bases). The germline gives CDR1 SQVTM, CDR2 ANQGSEA. The CDR3 spans 14 residues. V lost 7 bases and J 5 bases, leaving 20 bases between the germline ends. DNA for the CDR3: TGCAGCGCGACAGGAGCTGTGTATGAGGAGACCCAGTACTTC. Translated: CSATGAVYEETQYF.

In this sample, this clonotype turned up a few times. V usage is TRBV6-5 and J usage is TRBJ2-7, with TRBD2 matching 8 bases. Germline V gene data show CDR1 as MNHEY and CDR2 as SVGAGI. Unmatched junction bases numbered 7, after V lost 2 bases and J lost 4 bases. The CDR3 totals 15 residues. Here the CDR3 reads CASSYTPGLDYEQYF. The CDR3 region has the DNA TGTGCCAGCAGTTACACACCGGGACTAGATTACGAGCAGTACTTC.

The chain is built from TRBV27 and TRBJ2-7, with a tentative D call TRBD1 (6 bases). Germline values: CDR1 MNHEY, CDR2 SMNVEV (reference sequence). CDR3 length equals 15 residues. V was trimmed by 4 bases and J by 2 bases, leaving 15 bases between them. The CDR3 sequence is CASSSGQRSTYEQYF. The CDR3 nucleotides are TGTGCCAGCAGTTCCGGACAGCGGTCTACCTACGAGCAGTACTTC.

This clonotype was recorded at least ten times. The chain recombines TRBV12-3 or TRBV12-4 with TRBJ2-3; D not resolved. V shed 4 bases and J shed 0 bases, with 8 bases lying between them. The CDR3 covers 14 residues. The CDR3 protein is CASSYQVSTDTQYF. In DNA, the CDR3 is TGTGCCAGCAGTTATCAAGTTAGCACAGATACGCAGTATTTT.